The 15 T cell receptor beta chains given below trace back to one sample, sequenced in a study of response to subunit inactivated influenza vaccine. One entry per CDR3 protein results from TCRdb running MiXCR on the RT-PCR reads. The profile shows about 650,000 distinct CDR3 sequences, about 14% of them singletons. The sample consisted of PBMCs from blood, taken 14 days before vaccination. Every receptor here comes from a man in his fifties who received an inactivated influenza vaccine.

The gene calls are TRBV12-3 or TRBV12-4 and TRBJ1-2, with TRBD1 matching 7 bases. This CDR3 comprises 15 residues. Unmatched junction bases numbered 5, after V lost 3 bases and J lost 1 base. CDR3 residues: CASSFGTASNYGYTF. The CDR3 DNA sequence: TGTGCCAGCAGTTTCGGGACAGCGAGTAACTATGGCTACACCTTC.

A few counts support this clonotype. The CDR3 loop reads CSARGLAGGQNEQFF. DNA of the CDR3: TGCAGTGCTAGAGGACTAGCGGGGGGGCAGAATGAGCAGTTCTTC. This chain links TRBV20-1 with TRBJ2-1; 14 nucleotides align to TRBD2. V was clipped by 1 base and J by 7 bases; unmatched bases: 3. The germline gives CDR1 DFQATT, CDR2 SNEGSKA (reference sequence). This CDR3 has 15 amino acids.

The table lists this clonotype with a few counts. The rearrangement joins TRBV5-1 to TRBJ1-2, with D hard to call. Trimming pared 0 bases from V and 6 bases from J, leaving 9 bases between. This CDR3 contains 13 residues. Germline V lookup: CDR1 SGHRS, CDR2 YFSETQ. The CDR3 nucleotides are TGCGCCAGCAGCTTGGGAGACGGGGATGGCTACACCTTC. It yields the protein CASSLGDGDGYTF.

This clonotype was counted between two and nine times. The chain combines TRBV29-1 with TRBJ2-4, with 9 bases aligning to TRBD1. Per the germline V gene, CDR1 is SQVTM and CDR2 is ANQGSEA. The CDR3 has 12 residues. The V segment lost 7 bases and the J segment 9 bases; nucleotides outside the gene matches: 7. The CDR3 DNA reads as TGCAGCGCCTGGGACAGGGAGAGCATTCAGTACTTC. It is translated as CSAWDRESIQYF. The variable domain in full, completed from reference TRBV29-1 and TRBJ2-4, reads SAVISQKPSRDICQRGTSLTIQCQVDSQVTMMFWYRQQPGQSLTLIATANQGSEATYESGFVIDKFPISRPNLTFSTLTVSNMSPEDSSIYLCSAWDRESIQYFGAGTRLSVL.

In this sample, this clonotype turned up a few times. The chain combines TRBV4-3 with TRBJ2-5; D possibly corresponds to TRBD2 (6 bases). V lost 6 bases, J lost 4 bases, and 18 bases lay in between. This CDR3 spans 15 amino acids. The germline gives CDR1 LGHNA, CDR2 YSLEER. The CDR3 is CASSPQWDFAETQYF. In DNA form, the CDR3 reads TGCGCCAGCAGTCCGCAATGGGACTTCGCAGAGACCCAGTACTTC.

This clonotype came up many times. The V call is TRBV18, the J call TRBJ2-1; the D is unclear. The CDR3 consists of 15 residues. The ends were cut back, 0 bases at V and 6 bases at J, with 12 bases in the middle. The germline V gene encodes CDR1 KGHSH and CDR2 LQKENI. The CDR3 region is CASSPPALMSNEQFF. The CDR3 bases are TGTGCCAGCTCACCACCGGCTCTAATGAGCAATGAGCAGTTCTTC.

This chain connects TRBV6-2 or TRBV6-3 to TRBJ2-3; 7 bases fit TRBD2. Unmatched junction bases numbered 9, after V lost 4 bases and J lost 2 bases. The CDR3 loop spans 16 amino acids. Germline V gene sequence: CDR1 MNHEY, CDR2 SVGEGT. Written as DNA, the CDR3 is TGTGCCAGCAGTTGGGCGGGAGTAGAAGTCACAGATACGCAGTATTTT. It yields the protein CASSWAGVEVTDTQYF.

This chain links TRBV15 with TRBJ2-6; no clear D gene. V was clipped by 3 bases and J by 5 bases, with 8 bases between them. Per the germline V gene, CDR1 is LNHNV and CDR2 is YYDKDF (reference sequence). The length of the CDR3 is 14 residues. CDR3 nucleotides: TGTGCCACCAGCAGCGGGTCTTGGGCCAACGTCCTGACTTTC. The encoded protein is CATSSGSWANVLTF.

V usage is TRBV18 and J usage is TRBJ2-1, with 8 bases identical to TRBD2. This CDR3 has 16 residues. The V gene end was trimmed by 4 bases and the J gene end by 5 bases; junction bases not matched to a gene: 10. In germline, CDR1 is KGHSH, CDR2 LQKENI. CDR3 DNA: TGTGCCAGCTCACTCGAAAGCGGGAGATTCGACAATGAGCAGTTCTTC. Translating it yields CASSLESGRFDNEQFF.

This rearrangement joins TRBV10-2 to TRBJ2-6; weak D call: TRBD1 (6 bases). Germline-derived CDR1 and CDR2 are WSHSY and SAAADI. V was trimmed by 5 bases and J by 0 bases, leaving 17 bases between them. This CDR3 is built from 18 residues. DNA for the CDR3: TGCGCCAGCAGTCTCCCGGGACACATCAGCTCTGGGGCCAACGTCCTGACTTTC. Encoded protein: CASSLPGHISSGANVLTF.

This clonotype appeared many times. This rearrangement joins TRBV5-1 to TRBJ2-3; 7 nucleotides align to TRBD2. Germline CDR1 and CDR2: SGHRS and YFSETQ. The V segment lost 0 bases and the J segment 1 base; nucleotides outside the gene matches: 2. CDR3 size: 15 residues. The CDR3 nucleotides are TGCGCCAGCAGCTTGGATCGGGGGGGCACAGATACGCAGTATTTT. The encoded protein is CASSLDRGGTDTQYF.

This sequence joins TRBV11-2 and TRBJ2-1, with 8 nucleotides matching TRBD1. CDR3 size: 14 residues. CDR1 SGHAT and CDR2 FQNNGV come from the germline V gene. V shed 4 bases, J shed 7 bases, and the junction held 6 bases outside the gene matches. The CDR3 is CASSWSGGGNEQFF. CDR3 DNA sequence: TGTGCCAGCAGCTGGTCAGGGGGCGGGAATGAGCAGTTCTTC.

The J gene is TRBJ2-1, the V gene TRBV2; 8 bases are a match to TRBD2. V lost 7 bases, J lost 7 bases, and 9 bases stayed unmatched. Germline V CDR1 and CDR2: SNHLY, FYNNEI. This CDR3 has 14 residues. The CDR3 region is CASNDGGAGNEQFF. In DNA form, the CDR3 reads TGTGCCAGCAACGACGGGGGGGCGGGTAATGAGCAGTTCTTC.

V usage is TRBV7-9 and J usage is TRBJ1-3; D unclear. CDR3 length: 14 amino acids. Trimming took off 4 bases at V and 7 bases at J, with 14 bases between the two ends. CDR1 is SEHNR, CDR2 FQNEAQ, per germline (reference sequence). The CDR3 DNA follows: TGTGCCAGCAGCTCCCTGATCCTCAGGAACACCATATATTTT. Translation gives CASSSLILRNTIYF.

A few counts support this clonotype. At one of its ends the junction is not consistent with the germline gene, which may arise from a read error. J is TRBJ1-3 and V is TRBV6-5, with D possibly being TRBD1 (5 bases). CDR1 is MNHEY, CDR2 SVGAGI, per germline. The CDR3 extends over 16 amino acids. The CDR3 sequence is CASSHSMSGAGNTIYF. CDR3 sequence (DNA): TGTGCCAGCAGTCACTCGATGTCGGGGGCTGGAAACACCATATATTTT.